This T cell receptor (beta chain) was sequenced for a study of blood T cell repertoires in COVID-19. Overall study context: There were acute and convalescent COVID-19 samples, and they came from the United States, Italy and Spain. From T cells, B-cell-depleted T cells, or PBMCs came the material, which was cDNA or gDNA.

In terms of age and location, participants ranged from roughly 18 to 100 years and lived in fewer than 30 US areas. After removal of 7 bases from V and 1 base from J, the junction contained 5 bases not matched to a gene. This CDR3 has 14 amino acids. Germline V gene data show CDR1 as MNHEY and CDR2 as SVGAGI. Profiling relied on immunoSEQ multiplex PCR, and the TCRdb table lists in-frame clones only, not all of them. The table shows roughly 130,000 clones, with roughly 84% occurring only once. Source material: PBMCs or T cells enriched from blood (not recorded which). This clonotype was sampled from a man in his forties with acute COVID-19. The chain combines TRBV6-5 with TRBJ1-1, with 8 bases lining up with TRBD1. The chain's CDR3 is CASNLGQENTEAFF. The CDR3 DNA sequence: TGTGCCAGCAATCTGGGACAGGAGAACACTGAAGCTTTCTTT.